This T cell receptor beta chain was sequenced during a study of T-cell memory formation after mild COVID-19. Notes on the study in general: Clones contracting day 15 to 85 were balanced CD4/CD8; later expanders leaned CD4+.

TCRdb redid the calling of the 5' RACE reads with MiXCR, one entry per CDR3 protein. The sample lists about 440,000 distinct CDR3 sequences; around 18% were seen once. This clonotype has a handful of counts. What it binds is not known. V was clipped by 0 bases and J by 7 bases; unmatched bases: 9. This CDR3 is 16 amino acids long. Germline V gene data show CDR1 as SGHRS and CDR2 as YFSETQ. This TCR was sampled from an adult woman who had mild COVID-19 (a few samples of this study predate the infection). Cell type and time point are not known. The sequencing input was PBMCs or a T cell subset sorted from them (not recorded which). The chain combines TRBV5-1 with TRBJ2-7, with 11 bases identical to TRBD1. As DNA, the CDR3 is TGCGCCAGCAGCTTGGCGTCTAGGACAGGGGGCGAAGAGCAGTACTTC. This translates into CASSLASRTGGEEQYF.